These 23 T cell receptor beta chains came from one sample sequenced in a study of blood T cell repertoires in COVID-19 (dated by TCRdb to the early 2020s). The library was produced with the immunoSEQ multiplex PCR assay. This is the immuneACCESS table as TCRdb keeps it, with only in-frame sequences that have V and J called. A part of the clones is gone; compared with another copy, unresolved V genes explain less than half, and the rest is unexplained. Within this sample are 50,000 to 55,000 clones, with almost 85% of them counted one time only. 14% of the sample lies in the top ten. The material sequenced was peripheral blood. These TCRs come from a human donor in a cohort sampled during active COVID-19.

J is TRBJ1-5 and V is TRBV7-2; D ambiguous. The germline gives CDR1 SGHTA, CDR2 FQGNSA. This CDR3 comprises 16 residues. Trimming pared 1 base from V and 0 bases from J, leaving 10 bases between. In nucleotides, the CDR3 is TGTGCCAGCAGCTTAGAGGTACAGCTTAGCAATCAGCCCCAGCATTTT. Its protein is CASSLEVQLSNQPQHF. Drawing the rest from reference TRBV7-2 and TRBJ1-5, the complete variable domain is GAGVSQSPSNKVTEKGKDVELRCDPISGHTALYWYRQSLGQGLEFLIYFQGNSAPDKSGLPSDRFSAERTGGSVSTLTIQRTQQEDSAVYLCASSLEVQLSNQPQHFGDGTRLSIL.

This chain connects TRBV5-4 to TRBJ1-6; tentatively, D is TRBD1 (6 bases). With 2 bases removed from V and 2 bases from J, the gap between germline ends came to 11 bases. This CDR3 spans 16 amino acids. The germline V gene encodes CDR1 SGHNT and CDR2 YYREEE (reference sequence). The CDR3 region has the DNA TGTGCCAGCAGCTTATTGACAGGCCCCTATAATTCACCCCTCCACTTT. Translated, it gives CASSLLTGPYNSPLHF.

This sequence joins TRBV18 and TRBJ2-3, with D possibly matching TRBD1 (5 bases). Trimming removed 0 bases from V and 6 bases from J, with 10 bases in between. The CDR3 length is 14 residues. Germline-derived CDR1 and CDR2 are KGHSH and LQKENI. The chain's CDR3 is CASSPPSGMDTQYF. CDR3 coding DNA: TGTGCCAGCTCACCACCTTCAGGGATGGATACGCAGTATTTT.

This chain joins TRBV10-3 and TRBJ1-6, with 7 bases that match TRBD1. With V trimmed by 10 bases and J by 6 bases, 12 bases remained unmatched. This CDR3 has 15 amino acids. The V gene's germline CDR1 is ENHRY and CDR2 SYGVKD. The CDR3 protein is CATHRGAGGNSPLHF. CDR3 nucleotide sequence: TGTGCCACACACAGGGGAGCAGGCGGTAATTCACCCCTCCACTTT.

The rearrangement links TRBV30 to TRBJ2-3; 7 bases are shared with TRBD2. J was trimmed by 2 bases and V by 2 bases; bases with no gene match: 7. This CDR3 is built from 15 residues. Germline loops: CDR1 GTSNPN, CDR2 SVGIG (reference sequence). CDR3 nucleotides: TGTGCCTGGAGTCTAGCCGGGACTATCACAGATACGCAGTATTTT. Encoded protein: CAWSLAGTITDTQYF.

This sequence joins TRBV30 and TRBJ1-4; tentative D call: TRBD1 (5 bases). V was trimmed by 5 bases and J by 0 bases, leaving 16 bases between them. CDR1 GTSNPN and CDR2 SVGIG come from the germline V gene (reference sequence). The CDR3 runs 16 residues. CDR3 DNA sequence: TGTGCCTGGGATACAGGAGAAACGGCAACTAATGAAAAACTGTTTTTT. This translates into CAWDTGETATNEKLFF.

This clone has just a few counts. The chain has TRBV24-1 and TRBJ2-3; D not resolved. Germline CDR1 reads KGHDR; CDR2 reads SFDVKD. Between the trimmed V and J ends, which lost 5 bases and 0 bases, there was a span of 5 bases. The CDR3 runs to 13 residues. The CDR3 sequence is CATSVESTDTQYF. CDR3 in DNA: TGTGCCACCAGTGTAGAAAGCACAGATACGCAGTATTTT.

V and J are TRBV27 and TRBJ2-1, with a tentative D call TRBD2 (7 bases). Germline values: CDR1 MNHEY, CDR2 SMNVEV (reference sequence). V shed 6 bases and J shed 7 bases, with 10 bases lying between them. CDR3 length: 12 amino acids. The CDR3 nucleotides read TGTGCCAGCAGAGGGGGAGGGAATGAGCAGTTCTTC. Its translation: CASRGGGNEQFF.

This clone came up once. The CDR3 loop is CASSPLAIDSTDTQYF. CDR3 in DNA: TGTGCCAGCTCACCCTTAGCTATCGATAGCACAGATACGCAGTATTTT. This chain joins TRBV18 and TRBJ2-3, with D hard to call. There are 16 residues in the CDR3. CDR1 and CDR2 from the germline V gene are KGHSH and LQKENI. Trimming removed 3 bases at V and 0 bases at J, with 13 bases between.

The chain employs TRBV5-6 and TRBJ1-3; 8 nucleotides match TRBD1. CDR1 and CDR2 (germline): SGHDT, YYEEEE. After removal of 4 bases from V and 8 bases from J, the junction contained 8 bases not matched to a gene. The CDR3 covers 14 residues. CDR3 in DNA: TGTGCCAGCAGCGCGGGACAGGCCCCCGACACCATATATTTT. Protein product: CASSAGQAPDTIYF.

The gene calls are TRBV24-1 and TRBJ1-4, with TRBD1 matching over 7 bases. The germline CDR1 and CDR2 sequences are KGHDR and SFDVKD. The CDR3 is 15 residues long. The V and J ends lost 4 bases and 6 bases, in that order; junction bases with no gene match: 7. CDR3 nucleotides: TGTGCCACCAGTGACCCGACAGGGCTGGATGAAAAACTGTTTTTT. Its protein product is CATSDPTGLDEKLFF.

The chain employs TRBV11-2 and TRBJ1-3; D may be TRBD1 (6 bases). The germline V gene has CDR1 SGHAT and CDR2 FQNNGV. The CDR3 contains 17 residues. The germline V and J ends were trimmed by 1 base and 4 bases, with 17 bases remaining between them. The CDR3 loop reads CASSLVGPGHSGNTIYF. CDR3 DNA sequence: TGTGCCAGCAGCTTAGTGGGCCCGGGACATTCCGGAAACACCATATATTTT. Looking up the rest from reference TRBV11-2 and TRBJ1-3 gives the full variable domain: EAGVAQSPRYKIIEKRQSVAFWCNPISGHATLYWYQQILGQGPKLLIQFQNNGVVDDSQLPKDRFSAERLKGVDSTLKIQPAKLEDSAVYLCASSLVGPGHSGNTIYFGEGSWLTVV.

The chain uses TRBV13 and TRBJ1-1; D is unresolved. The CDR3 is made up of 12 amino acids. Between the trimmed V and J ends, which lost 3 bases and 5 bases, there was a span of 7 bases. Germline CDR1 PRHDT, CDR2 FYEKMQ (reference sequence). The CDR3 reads CASSFLVTEAFF. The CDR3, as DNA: TGTGCCAGCAGCTTTCTAGTTACTGAAGCTTTCTTT.

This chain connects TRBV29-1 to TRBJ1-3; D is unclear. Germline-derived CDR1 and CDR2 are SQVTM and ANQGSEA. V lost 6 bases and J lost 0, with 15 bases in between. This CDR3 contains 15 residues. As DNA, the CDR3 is TGCAGCGTGCTCGGTAGGCAGGACTCTGGAAACACCATATATTTT. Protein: CSVLGRQDSGNTIYF.

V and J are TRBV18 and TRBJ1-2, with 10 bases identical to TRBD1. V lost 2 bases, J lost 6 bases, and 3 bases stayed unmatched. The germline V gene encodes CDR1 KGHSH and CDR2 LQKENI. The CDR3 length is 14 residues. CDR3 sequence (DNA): TGTGCCAGCTCACCAGACAGGGGGCCGGATGGCTACACCTTC. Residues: CASSPDRGPDGYTF. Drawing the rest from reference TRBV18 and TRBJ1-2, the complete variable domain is NAGVMQNPRHLVRRRGQEARLRCSPMKGHSHVYWYRQLPEEGLKFMVYLQKENIIDESGMPKERFSAEFPKEGPSILRIQQVVRGDSAAYFCASSPDRGPDGYTFGSGTRLTVV.

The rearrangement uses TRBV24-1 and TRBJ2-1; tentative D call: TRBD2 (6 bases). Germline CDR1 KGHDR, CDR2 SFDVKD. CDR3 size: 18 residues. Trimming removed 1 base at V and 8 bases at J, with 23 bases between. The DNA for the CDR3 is TGTGCCACCAGTGATTTCTCCGGGACTCCAAGGGCTGGGGATGAGCAGTTCTTC. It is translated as CATSDFSGTPRAGDEQFF.

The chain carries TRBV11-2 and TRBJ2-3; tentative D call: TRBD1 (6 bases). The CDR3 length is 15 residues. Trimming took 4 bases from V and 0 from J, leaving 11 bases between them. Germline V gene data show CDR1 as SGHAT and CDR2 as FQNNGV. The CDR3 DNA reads TGTGCCAGCAGCTCCAGACAGGCTAGCACAGATACGCAGTATTTT. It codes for CASSSRQASTDTQYF.

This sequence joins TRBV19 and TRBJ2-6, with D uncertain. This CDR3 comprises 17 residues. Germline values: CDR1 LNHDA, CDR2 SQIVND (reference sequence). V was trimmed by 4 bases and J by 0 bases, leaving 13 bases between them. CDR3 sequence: CASSTYSGSSGANVLTF. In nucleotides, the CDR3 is TGTGCCAGTAGTACCTACTCCGGTAGCTCTGGGGCCAACGTCCTGACTTTC.

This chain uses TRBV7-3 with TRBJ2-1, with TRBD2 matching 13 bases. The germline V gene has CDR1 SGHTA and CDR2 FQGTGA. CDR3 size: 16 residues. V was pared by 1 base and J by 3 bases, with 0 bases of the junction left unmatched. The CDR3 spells CASSLRLAGGYNEQFF. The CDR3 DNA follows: TGTGCCAGCAGCTTAAGACTAGCGGGGGGCTACAATGAGCAGTTCTTC. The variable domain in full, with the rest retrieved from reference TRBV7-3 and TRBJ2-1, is GAGVSQTPSNKVTEKGKYVELRCDPISGHTALYWYRQSLGQGPEFLIYFQGTGAADDSGLPNDRFFAVRPEGSVSTLKIQRTERGDSAVYLCASSLRLAGGYNEQFFGPGTRLTVL.

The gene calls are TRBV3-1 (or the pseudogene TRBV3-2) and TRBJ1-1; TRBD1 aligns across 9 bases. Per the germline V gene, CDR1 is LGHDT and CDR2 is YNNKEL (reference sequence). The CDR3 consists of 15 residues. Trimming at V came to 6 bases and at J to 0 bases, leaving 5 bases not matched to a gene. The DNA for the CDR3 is TGTGCCAGCAGTCGAGGACAGGGGATGAACACTGAAGCTTTCTTT. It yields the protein CASSRGQGMNTEAFF.

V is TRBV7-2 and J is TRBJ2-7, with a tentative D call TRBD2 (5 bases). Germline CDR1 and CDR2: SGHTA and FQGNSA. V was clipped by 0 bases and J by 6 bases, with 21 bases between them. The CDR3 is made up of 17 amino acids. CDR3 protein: CASSLAFGRLAPREQYF. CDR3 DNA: TGTGCCAGCAGCTTAGCGTTTGGGCGGCTAGCCCCGCGCGAGCAGTACTTC.

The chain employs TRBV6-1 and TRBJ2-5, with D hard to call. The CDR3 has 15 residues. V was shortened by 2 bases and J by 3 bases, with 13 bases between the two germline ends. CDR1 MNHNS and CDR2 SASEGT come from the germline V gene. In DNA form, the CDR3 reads TGTGCCAGCAGTGAACATGGGCAGCTCAAAGAGACCCAGTACTTC. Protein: CASSEHGQLKETQYF.

The CDR3 DNA reads as TGTGCCAGCAGCGTAGGAGGACCCACAGGGGAGACCCAGTACTTC. Protein: CASSVGGPTGETQYF. The chain uses TRBV9 and TRBJ2-5; D possibly corresponds to TRBD1 (6 bases). Germline V gives CDR1 SGDLS, CDR2 YYNGEE. The CDR3 sequence is 15 residues long. Trimming removed 0 bases at V and 5 bases at J, with 14 bases between.